The T cell receptor beta chain under discussion was sequenced for a study of shared clonotypes between healthy human individuals. For the study at large: A couple of female and a few male donors aged 18 to 49 were enrolled.

The CDR3 is 15 amino acids. V lost 4 bases to trimming and J lost 7 bases; unmatched junction nucleotides: 10. Germline V gives CDR1 SGHAT, CDR2 FQNNGV. The table came from immunoSEQ multiplex PCR; TCRdb's copy has only in-frame clones and leaves some out. The table includes some 500,000 clones, 65% to 80% detected once. Samples left unsorted employed around 92 million PBMCs for genomic DNA. The specimen sequenced was PBMCs. The receptor was isolated from a woman in her forties in good health. Some clones in this sample may be carry-over from other donors' samples. The gene calls are TRBV11-2 and TRBJ2-3; 8 bases map to TRBD2. CDR3 sequence (DNA): TGTGCCAGCAGCTCCGGGCGGGGGGCCTGGAATACGCAGTATTTT. This sequence encodes CASSSGRGAWNTQYF.